This T cell receptor (beta chain) comes out of a study of blood T cell repertoires in COVID-19. The overall study: Italy, Spain and the United States were the sources of the convalescent and acute COVID-19 samples. The cDNA or gDNA used as material had been derived from T cells, B-cell-depleted T cells, or PBMCs.

Methods used by the authors: Amplifying reference gene primers gave estimates of nucleated cell counts. The data were produced by immunoSEQ multiplex PCR, yet TCRdb's version contains in-frame clones alone and is incomplete. For V, J and clone size, that table is used; D and trimming come from the DNA. This sample has approximately 440,000 clones, with 88% found just once. The V gene's germline CDR1 is LGHDT and CDR2 YNNKEL (reference sequence). The V and J ends lost 4 bases and 3 bases, in that order; junction bases with no gene match: 3. This CDR3 has 13 residues. Seattle-derived patients entered the study during active infection and were followed longitudinally.

This sequence originates from a woman between 45 and 60 years old with COVID-19, enrolled during active disease. The specimen was peripheral blood. V gene TRBV3-1 (or the pseudogene TRBV3-2) combines with J gene TRBJ2-7; 7 bases match TRBD1. CDR3 in DNA: TGTGCCAGCAGCCCGGGACAGCTCTACGAGCAGTACTTC. Protein product: CASSPGQLYEQYF.